The rows below give T cell receptor beta chains drawn from one sample of a study of PD-L1 blockade in urothelial cancer. Produced via immunoSEQ multiplex PCR; TCRdb's table is partial and in-frame only. The repertoire holds under 90,000 clones, with approximately 91% as singletons. Sequences were derived from PBMCs, sampled around atezolizumab (anti-PD-L1) treatment. These receptors all come from a man aged 55 to 70 with urothelial cancer. CDR3s include the opening cysteine and the closing phenylalanine or tryptophan. A D gene is named only where the DNA matches it firmly. Rows may omit the clone size; those that give it use once, few, many or a size class.

V gene	clone size	J gene	CDR3 length	D gene	CDR3 protein	CDR3 DNA
TRBV5-1	-	TRBJ2-7	14	-	CASSFDKGSYEQYF	TGCGCCAGCAGCTTCGACAAAGGTTCCTACGAGCAGTACTTC
TRBV5-1	-	TRBJ2-2	15	-	CASSLDRPNTGELFF	TGCGCCAGCAGCTTGGACAGGCCGAACACCGGGGAGCTGTTTTTT
TRBV28	-	TRBJ1-2	13	TRBD1	CASSLHDRGGYTF	TGTGCCAGCAGTCTTCACGACAGGGGAGGCTACACCTTC
TRBV6-1	-	TRBJ2-7	12	-	CASSETRYEQYF	TGTGCCAGCAGTGAAACGAGGTACGAGCAGTACTTC
TRBV14	-	TRBJ2-1	14	TRBD1	CASSRWTGANEQFF	TGTGCCAGCTCCCGCTGGACAGGGGCCAATGAGCAGTTCTTC
TRBV30	-	TRBJ1-4	12	-	CAWTKGDEKLFF	TGTGCCTGGACCAAGGGGGATGAAAAACTGTTTTTT
TRBV5-1	-	TRBJ2-5	14	-	CASSLPEGGETQYF	TGCGCCAGCAGCTTACCCGAGGGGGGGGAGACCCAGTACTTC
TRBV6-5	-	TRBJ2-7	14	TRBD2	CASSSFGGREEQYF	TGTGCCAGCAGCTCCTTCGGCGGGAGGGAAGAGCAGTACTTC
TRBV4-3	-	TRBJ2-1	16	TRBD2	CASSQLPGLSNNEQFF	TGCGCCAGCAGCCAACTGCCGGGACTATCCAACAATGAGCAGTTCTTC
TRBV28	once	TRBJ2-1	18	TRBD2	CASSLASGRGSSYNEQFF	TGTGCCAGCAGTTTAGCTAGCGGGAGGGGAAGCTCCTACAATGAGCAGTTCTTC
TRBV19	-	TRBJ2-2	14	TRBD1	CASRPDRATGELFF	TGTGCCAGTAGACCAGACAGGGCCACCGGGGAGCTGTTTTTT
TRBV5-1	-	TRBJ1-1	16	TRBD1	CASSVYGGTENTEAFF	TGCGCCAGCAGCGTATATGGTGGGACAGAGAACACTGAAGCTTTCTTT
TRBV30	-	TRBJ2-2	17	TRBD1	CAGRMWGQGSNTGELFF	TGTGCCGGGAGGATGTGGGGACAGGGGAGTAACACCGGGGAGCTGTTTTTT
TRBV30	-	TRBJ2-7	13	TRBD1	CALTGALFYEQYF	TGTGCCCTGACAGGGGCCCTTTTCTACGAGCAGTACTTC
TRBV5-1	-	TRBJ2-3	15	-	CASSLVEGSTDTQYF	TGCGCCAGCAGCTTGGTTGAGGGTTCGACAGATACGCAGTATTTT